The 9 T cell receptor beta chains in this list originate from one sample, sequenced in a study of CD8 T cells in ankylosing spondylitis. TCRdb processed the 5' RACE reads anew with MiXCR; each CDR3 protein has one entry. This table holds tens of thousands of distinct CDR3 sequences, around 6.4% found once. The sequenced material came from synovial fluid, either unsorted or a sorted T cell fraction (not recorded which). The receptors were gathered from a male donor with ankylosing spondylitis.

This clonotype occurred many times. The chain carries TRBV20-1 and TRBJ2-7; 9 bases match TRBD2. In germline, CDR1 is DFQATT, CDR2 SNEGSKA (reference sequence). V shed 5 bases, J shed 3 bases, and the junction held 11 bases outside the gene matches. The CDR3 has 15 amino acids. CDR3 DNA sequence: TGCAGTGCTTTTCCGTCGCGGGAGGGAGGCTACGAGCAGTACTTC. Its translation: CSAFPSREGGYEQYF.

This clonotype has ten or more counts. This chain uses TRBV7-3 with TRBJ1-6; 9 nucleotides align to TRBD1. The CDR3 has 15 amino acids. Germline V CDR1 and CDR2: SGHTA, FQGTGA. The V and J ends lost 5 bases and 7 bases, in that order; junction bases with no gene match: 6. CDR3 DNA: TGTGCCAGCAGCCAAGCCGGGACAGGGAATTCACCCCTCCACTTT. Protein sequence: CASSQAGTGNSPLHF. Complete variable domain (other parts from reference TRBV7-3 and TRBJ1-6): GAGVSQTPSNKVTEKGKYVELRCDPISGHTALYWYRQSLGQGPEFLIYFQGTGAADDSGLPNDRFFAVRPEGSVSTLKIQRTERGDSAVYLCASSQAGTGNSPLHFGNGTRLTVT.

This clonotype was seen only a few times. The V gene is TRBV5-1, the J gene TRBJ1-3, with 7 bases that match TRBD1. The CDR3 covers 14 residues. Losses at the gene ends were 8 bases for V and 1 base for J; bases not matched to a gene: 6. Germline V lookup: CDR1 SGHRS, CDR2 YFSETQ. The CDR3 protein is CASKGQSSGNTIYF. CDR3 DNA: TGCGCCAGTAAGGGACAGTCTTCTGGAAACACCATATATTTT.

The V gene is TRBV28, the J gene TRBJ2-3; D unclear. The germline V and J ends were trimmed by 4 bases and 0 bases, with 5 bases remaining between them. The germline CDR1 and CDR2 sequences are MDHEN and SYDVKM. The CDR3 consists of 13 residues. The CDR3 is CASSSQSTDTQYF. Written as DNA, the CDR3 is TGTGCCAGCAGTTCCCAGAGCACAGATACGCAGTATTTT. Based on the CDR3 plus reference TRBV28 and TRBJ2-3, the full variable domain is DVKVTQSSRYLVKRTGEKVFLECVQDMDHENMFWYRQDPGLGLRLIYFSYDVKMKEKGDIPEGYSVSREKKERFSLILESASTNQTSMYLCASSSQSTDTQYFGPGTRLTVL.

The V and J genes are TRBV6-2 or TRBV6-3 and TRBJ1-1; D gene ambiguous. CDR1 is MNHEY, CDR2 SVGEGT, per germline. V shed 6 bases and J shed 5 bases, with 13 bases lying between them. The CDR3 runs 13 residues. The DNA of the CDR3 is TGTGCCAGCAGCTTACTGCCGAGGACTGAAGCTTTCTTT. Translating gives CASSLLPRTEAFF.

This clonotype was seen at least ten times. The V call is TRBV7-2, the J call TRBJ2-1, with TRBD2 matching 10 bases. Germline-derived CDR1 and CDR2 are SGHTA and FQGNSA. This CDR3 has 16 amino acids. Losses at the gene ends were 5 bases for V and 6 bases for J; bases not matched to a gene: 10. The CDR3 nucleotides read TGTGCCAGCAGCCCCAGACTAGCGGGCGTCCCCAATGAGCAGTTCTTC. It encodes CASSPRLAGVPNEQFF.

Many counts were recorded for this clonotype. The J gene is TRBJ2-3, the V gene TRBV28; 14 bases are shared with TRBD2. There are 15 residues in the CDR3. Trimming took 4 bases from V and 4 from J; bases not matched to a gene: 1. Germline V gives CDR1 MDHEN, CDR2 SYDVKM. This CDR3 is CASSSTSGRADTQYF. The CDR3 bases are TGTGCCAGCAGTTCGACTAGCGGGAGGGCAGATACGCAGTATTTT. The full variable domain, in which reference TRBV28 and TRBJ2-3 provide the parts outside the CDR3, is DVKVTQSSRYLVKRTGEKVFLECVQDMDHENMFWYRQDPGLGLRLIYFSYDVKMKEKGDIPEGYSVSREKKERFSLILESASTNQTSMYLCASSSTSGRADTQYFGPGTRLTVL.

This chain links TRBV6-1 with TRBJ2-7; 8 bases agree with TRBD1. V lost 7 bases to trimming and J lost 0 bases; unmatched junction nucleotides: 8. CDR3 size: 15 residues. Germline CDR1 reads MNHNS; CDR2 reads SASEGT. CDR3 coding DNA: TGTGCCAGCAAAATGGACAGGGATAGCTCCTACGAGCAGTACTTC. This codes for CASKMDRDSSYEQYF.

In this sample, this clonotype turned up a few times. This chain connects TRBV7-9 to TRBJ2-7, with 7 positions matching TRBD1. V trimming: 5 bases; J trimming: 2 bases; junction bases outside the gene matches: 9. CDR3 length: 15 amino acids. The germline V gene encodes CDR1 SEHNR and CDR2 FQNEAQ (reference sequence). CDR3 protein: CASSLQTGSPYEQYF. As DNA, the CDR3 is TGTGCCAGCAGCCTACAGACAGGGAGCCCCTACGAGCAGTACTTC.